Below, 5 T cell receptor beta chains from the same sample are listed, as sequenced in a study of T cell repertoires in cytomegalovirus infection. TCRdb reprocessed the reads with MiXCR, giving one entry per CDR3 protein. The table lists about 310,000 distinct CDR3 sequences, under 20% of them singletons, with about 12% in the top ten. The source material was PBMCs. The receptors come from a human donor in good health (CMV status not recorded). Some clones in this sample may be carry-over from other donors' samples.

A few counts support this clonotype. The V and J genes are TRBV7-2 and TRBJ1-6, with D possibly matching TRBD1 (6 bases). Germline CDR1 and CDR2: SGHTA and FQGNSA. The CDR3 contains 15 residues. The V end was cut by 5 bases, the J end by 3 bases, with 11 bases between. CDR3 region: CASSLGQNYNSPLHF. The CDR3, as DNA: TGTGCCAGCAGCCTAGGACAGAACTATAATTCACCCCTCCACTTT.

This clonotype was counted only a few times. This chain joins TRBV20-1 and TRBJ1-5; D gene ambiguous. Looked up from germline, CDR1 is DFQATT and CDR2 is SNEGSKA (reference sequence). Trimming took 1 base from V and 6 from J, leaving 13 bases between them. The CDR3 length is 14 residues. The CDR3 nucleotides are TGCAGTGCTAGAGGGTCAAGTGCTAGTCAGCCCCAGCATTTT. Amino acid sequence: CSARGSSASQPQHF.

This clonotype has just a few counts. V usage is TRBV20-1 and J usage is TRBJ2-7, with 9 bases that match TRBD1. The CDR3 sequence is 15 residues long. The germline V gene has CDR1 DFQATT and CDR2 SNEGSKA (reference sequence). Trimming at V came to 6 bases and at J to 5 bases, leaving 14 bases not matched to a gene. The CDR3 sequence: CSANLNTGTGNEQYF. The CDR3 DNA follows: TGCAGTGCCAACCTAAATACCGGGACAGGGAACGAGCAGTACTTC.

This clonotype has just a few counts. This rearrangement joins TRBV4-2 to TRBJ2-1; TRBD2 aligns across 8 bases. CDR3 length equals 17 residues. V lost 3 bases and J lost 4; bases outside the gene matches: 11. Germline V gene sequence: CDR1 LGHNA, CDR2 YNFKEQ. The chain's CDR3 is CASSQAAGGGGYNEQFF. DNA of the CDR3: TGTGCCAGCAGCCAGGCTGCGGGGGGTGGAGGGTACAATGAGCAGTTCTTC.

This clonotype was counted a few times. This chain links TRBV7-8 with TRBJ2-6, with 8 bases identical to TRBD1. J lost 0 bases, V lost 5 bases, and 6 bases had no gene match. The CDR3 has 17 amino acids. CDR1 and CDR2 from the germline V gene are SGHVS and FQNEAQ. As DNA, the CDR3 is TGTGCCAGCAGCCGGGACAGGTTCTTCTCTGGGGCCAACGTCCTGACTTTC. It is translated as CASSRDRFFSGANVLTF.